The TCR beta chain under discussion was sequenced for a study of shared clonotypes between healthy human individuals. General observations from the study: Shared clonotypes across all four donors exceeded non-shared ones in generation probability. Around 5% was the fraction of naive CD4 clonotypes found shared across four donors.

It was CD45RO-negative cells, positively selected for CCR7, that made up naive CD8 cells, with terminally differentiated effector memory CD45RA+ cells excluded. Sequencing used immunoSEQ multiplex PCR; TCRdb keeps in-frame clones, though not all of them. The sample holds about 600,000 clones, 95% to 98% seen once. Germline V gives CDR1 SGDLS, CDR2 YYNGEE. Trimming stripped 9 bases from V and 1 base from J, with 10 bases between. The CDR3 extends over 13 amino acids. About this clone itself: What it binds is not known.

The gene calls are TRBV9 and TRBJ2-2; D is possibly TRBD1 or TRBD2 (5 bases each). Sample: naive CD8+ T cells sorted from blood. This sequence originates from a man aged 25 to 40 in good health. The CDR3 region has the DNA TGTGCCACGGGGCAGCTGAACACCGGGGAGCTGTTTTTT. It encodes CATGQLNTGELFF.